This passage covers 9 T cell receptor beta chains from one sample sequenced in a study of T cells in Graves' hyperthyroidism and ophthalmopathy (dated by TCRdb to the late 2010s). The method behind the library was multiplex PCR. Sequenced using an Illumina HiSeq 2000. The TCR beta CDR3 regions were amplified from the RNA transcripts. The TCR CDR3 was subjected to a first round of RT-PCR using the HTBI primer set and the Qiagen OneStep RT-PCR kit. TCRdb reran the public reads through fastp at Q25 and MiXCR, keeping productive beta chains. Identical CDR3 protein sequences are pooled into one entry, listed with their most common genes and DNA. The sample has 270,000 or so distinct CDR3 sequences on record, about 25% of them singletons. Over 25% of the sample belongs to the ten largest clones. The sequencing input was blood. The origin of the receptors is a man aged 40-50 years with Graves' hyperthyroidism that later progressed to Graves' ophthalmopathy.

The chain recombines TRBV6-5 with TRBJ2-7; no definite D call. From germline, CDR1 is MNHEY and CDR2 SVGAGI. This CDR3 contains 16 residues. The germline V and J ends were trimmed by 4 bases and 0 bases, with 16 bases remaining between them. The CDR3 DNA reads TGTGCCAGCAGTTTTGCCCCGGGCGGATCCTCCTACGAGCAGTACTTC. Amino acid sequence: CASSFAPGGSSYEQYF.

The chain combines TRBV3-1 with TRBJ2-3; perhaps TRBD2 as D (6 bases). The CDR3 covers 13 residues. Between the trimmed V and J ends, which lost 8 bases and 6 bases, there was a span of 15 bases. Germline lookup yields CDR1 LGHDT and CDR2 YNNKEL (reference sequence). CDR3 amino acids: CASARGLGDTQYF. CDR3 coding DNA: TGTGCCAGCGCTCGGGGACTTGGGGATACGCAGTATTTT.

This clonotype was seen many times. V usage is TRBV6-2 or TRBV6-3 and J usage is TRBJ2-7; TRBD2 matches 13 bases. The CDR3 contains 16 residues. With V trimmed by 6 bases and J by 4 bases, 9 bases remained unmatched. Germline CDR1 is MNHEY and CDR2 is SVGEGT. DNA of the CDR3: TGTGCCAGCAGCTGGGGACTAGCGGGACTGTTGTACGAGCAGTACTTC. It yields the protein CASSWGLAGLLYEQYF.

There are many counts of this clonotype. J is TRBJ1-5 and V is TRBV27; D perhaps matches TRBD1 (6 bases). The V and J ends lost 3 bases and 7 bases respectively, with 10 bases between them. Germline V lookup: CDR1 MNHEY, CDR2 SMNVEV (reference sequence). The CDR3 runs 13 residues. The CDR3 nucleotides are TGTGCCAGCAGTTTCACAGGGCTCCAGCCCCAGCATTTT. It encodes CASSFTGLQPQHF.

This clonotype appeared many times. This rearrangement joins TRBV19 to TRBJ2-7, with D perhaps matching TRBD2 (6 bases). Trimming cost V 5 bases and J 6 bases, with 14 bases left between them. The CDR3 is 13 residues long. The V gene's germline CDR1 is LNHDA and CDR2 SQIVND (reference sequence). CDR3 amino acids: CASSPGAGFEQYF. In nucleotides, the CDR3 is TGTGCCAGTAGTCCCGGGGCGGGGTTCGAGCAGTACTTC.

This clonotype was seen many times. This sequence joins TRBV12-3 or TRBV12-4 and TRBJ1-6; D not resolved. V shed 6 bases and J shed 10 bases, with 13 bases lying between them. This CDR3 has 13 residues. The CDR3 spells CASSTGPDSPLHF. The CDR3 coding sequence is TGTGCCAGCAGCACGGGCCCCGACTCACCCCTCCACTTT.

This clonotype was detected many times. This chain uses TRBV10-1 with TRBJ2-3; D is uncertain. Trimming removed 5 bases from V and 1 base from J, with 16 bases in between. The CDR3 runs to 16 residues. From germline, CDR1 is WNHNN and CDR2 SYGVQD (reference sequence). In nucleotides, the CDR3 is TGCGCCAGCAGTCCTCCCACTGGAGTGTGCACAGATACGCAGTATTTT. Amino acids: CASSPPTGVCTDTQYF.

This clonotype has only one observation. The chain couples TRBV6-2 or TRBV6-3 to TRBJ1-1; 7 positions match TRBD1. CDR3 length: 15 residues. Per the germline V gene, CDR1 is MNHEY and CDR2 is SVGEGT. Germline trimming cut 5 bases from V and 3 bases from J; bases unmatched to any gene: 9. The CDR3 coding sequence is TGTGCCAGCAGTACAGACGACAGGGCCTACACTGAAGCTTTCTTT. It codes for CASSTDDRAYTEAFF.

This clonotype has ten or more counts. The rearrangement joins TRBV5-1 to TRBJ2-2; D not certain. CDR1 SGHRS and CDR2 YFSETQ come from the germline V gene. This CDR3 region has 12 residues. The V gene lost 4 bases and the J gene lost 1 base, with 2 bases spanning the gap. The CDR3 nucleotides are TGCGCCAGCAGCAAGAACACCGGGGAGCTGTTTTTT. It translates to CASSKNTGELFF.